Below, 5 T cell receptor beta chains from the same sample are listed, as sequenced in a study of blood T cell repertoires in COVID-19. Only in-frame clones appear in the TCRdb table, and some are missing; sequencing was by immunoSEQ multiplex PCR. This table holds fewer than 400,000 clones, around 90% found once. Sequenced material: PBMCs or T cells enriched from blood (not recorded which). The receptors were sampled from a woman aged 18-29 years who had recovered from COVID-19.

The chain combines TRBV5-1 with TRBJ1-4; no clear D. V was pared by 4 bases and J by 8 bases, with 12 bases between. CDR3 length: 13 amino acids. Germline values: CDR1 SGHRS, CDR2 YFSETQ. The DNA for the CDR3 is TGCGCCAGCAGCCCAGGTCGGGGAGAAAAACTGTTTTTT. Amino acid sequence: CASSPGRGEKLFF.

The chain combines TRBV7-2 with TRBJ1-1; no definite D call. The germline CDR1 and CDR2 sequences are SGHTA and FQGNSA. The CDR3 runs to 15 residues. Between the trimmed V and J ends, which lost 2 bases and 0 bases, there was a span of 10 bases. CDR3 region: CASSLRSTVNTEAFF. CDR3 DNA sequence: TGTGCCAGCAGCTTAAGATCGACTGTGAACACTGAAGCTTTCTTT. The whole variable domain, filled in from reference TRBV7-2 and TRBJ1-1, reads GAGVSQSPSNKVTEKGKDVELRCDPISGHTALYWYRQSLGQGLEFLIYFQGNSAPDKSGLPSDRFSAERTGGSVSTLTIQRTQQEDSAVYLCASSLRSTVNTEAFFGQGTRLTVV.

The chain links TRBV9 to TRBJ2-3; 8 nucleotides align to TRBD2. Germline CDR1 SGDLS, CDR2 YYNGEE. Trimming removed 0 bases from V and 6 bases from J; junction bases left unmatched: 12. The CDR3 has 17 amino acids. DNA for the CDR3: TGTGCCAGCAGCGTAGAGAGCCACGGGGGGGGATGGGATACGCAGTATTTT. It codes for CASSVESHGGGWDTQYF. Supplemented by reference TRBV9 and TRBJ2-3, the full variable domain reads DSGVTQTPKHLITATGQRVTLRCSPRSGDLSVYWYQQSLDQGLQFLIQYYNGEERAKGNILERFSAQQFPDLHSELNLSSLELGDSALYFCASSVESHGGGWDTQYFGPGTRLTVL.

The chain has TRBV30 and TRBJ1-3, with 9 bases aligning to TRBD1. The CDR3 runs to 13 residues. The germline gives CDR1 GTSNPN, CDR2 SVGIG (reference sequence). V lost 5 bases, J lost 4 bases, and 3 bases stayed unmatched. For the CDR3, the DNA is TGTGCCTGGGGACAGGGGCTCGGAAACACCATATATTTT. Its translation: CAWGQGLGNTIYF.

This sequence joins TRBV15 and TRBJ2-6; tentative D call: TRBD2 (5 bases). The CDR3 is 13 residues long. The germline CDR1 and CDR2 sequences are LNHNV and YYDKDF (reference sequence). Trimming left V 1 base short and J 12 bases short, with 10 bases between. The CDR3 nucleotides read TGTGCCACCAGCAGAGCCTGGGAGCGCGTCCTGACTTTC. It yields the protein CATSRAWERVLTF.